This T cell receptor (beta chain) was identified in a study of somatic mutations in cytotoxic T cells in rheumatoid arthritis. There are 15 residues in the CDR3. Looked up from germline, CDR1 is SGHNT and CDR2 is YYREEE (reference sequence). Trimming removed 4 bases at V and 3 bases at J, with 13 bases between. The study, taken as a whole, reports: CD8+ clonality rose with age in rheumatoid arthritis patients, unlike in healthy controls.

Worth noting for this clone: Antigen unknown.

Sequenced by immunoSEQ multiplex PCR; TCRdb stores in-frame clones only, minus some. The top ten hold 17% of the sample, which has fewer than 20,000 clones, approximately 82% seen once. The sequencing input was CD8+ T cells sorted from blood. The chain employs TRBV5-4 and TRBJ2-2; perhaps TRBD1 as D (6 bases). The TCR sequence derives from a woman in her forties or fifties with rheumatoid arthritis. The CDR3 region is CASSPGPGDTGELFF. The DNA of the CDR3 is TGTGCCAGCAGCCCGGGACCAGGGGACACCGGGGAGCTGTTTTTT.